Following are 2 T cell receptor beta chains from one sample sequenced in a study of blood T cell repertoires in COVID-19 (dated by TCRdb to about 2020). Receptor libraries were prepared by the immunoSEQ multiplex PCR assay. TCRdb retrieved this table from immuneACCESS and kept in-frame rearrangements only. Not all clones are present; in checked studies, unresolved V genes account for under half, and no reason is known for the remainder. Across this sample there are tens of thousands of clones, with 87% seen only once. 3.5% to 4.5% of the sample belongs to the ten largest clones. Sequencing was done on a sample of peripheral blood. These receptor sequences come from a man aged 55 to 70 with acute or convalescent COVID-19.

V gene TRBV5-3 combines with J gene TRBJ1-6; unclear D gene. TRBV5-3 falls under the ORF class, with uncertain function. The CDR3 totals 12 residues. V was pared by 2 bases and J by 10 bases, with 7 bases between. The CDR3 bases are TGTGCCAGAAGCTTTGGCTTATCACCCCTCCACTTT. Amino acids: CARSFGLSPLHF.

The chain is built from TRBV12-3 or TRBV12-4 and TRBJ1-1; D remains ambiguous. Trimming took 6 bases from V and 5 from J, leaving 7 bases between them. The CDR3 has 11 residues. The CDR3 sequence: CASSPLTEAFF. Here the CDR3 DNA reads TGTGCCAGCAGCCCCCTAACTGAAGCTTTCTTT.